The 32 T cell receptor beta chains in this list originate from one sample, sequenced in a study of T cells after yellow fever vaccination. In TCRdb, the 5' RACE reads were re-called with MiXCR into one record per CDR3 protein. The sample lists 150,000 to 200,000 distinct CDR3 sequences; approximately 9.9% were seen once. The sequenced sample was CD8+ T cells sorted from PBMCs, obtained 45 days after the yellow fever booster vaccination. These receptors all stem from a man between 18 and 35 years old who received the YFV17D yellow fever vaccine.

V usage is TRBV25-1 and J usage is TRBJ1-2, with 7 nucleotides matching TRBD1. There are 15 residues in the CDR3. Germline V CDR1 and CDR2: MGHDK, SYGVNS. With 4 bases clipped from V and 4 bases from J, the junction kept 9 bases outside the gene matches. The CDR3 here is CASSVTTGEPYGYTF. Here the CDR3 DNA reads TGTGCCAGCAGTGTAACTACAGGGGAACCCTATGGCTACACCTTC.

In this sample, this clonotype turned up many times. The rearrangement joins TRBV7-2 to TRBJ2-4, with no clear D. Deletions cut 1 base from V and 0 bases from J, with 10 bases between. The CDR3 extends over 16 amino acids. Per germline, CDR1 SGHTA and CDR2 FQGNSA. The CDR3 nucleotides are TGTGCCAGCAGCTTAGGGGTGTCCCCAGCCAAAAACATTCAGTACTTC. Translation gives CASSLGVSPAKNIQYF.

This clonotype was recorded many times. The rearrangement uses TRBV12-3 or TRBV12-4 and TRBJ2-3, with 14 bases lining up with TRBD2. CDR3 size: 17 residues. J was trimmed by 3 bases and V by 4 bases; bases with no gene match: 6. The CDR3 sequence: CASSSRLAGGLTDTQYF. DNA of the CDR3: TGTGCCAGCAGTTCACGACTAGCGGGGGGGCTGACAGATACGCAGTATTTT.

At least ten counts were recorded for this clonotype. V usage is TRBV7-2 and J usage is TRBJ2-1; no firm D call. Germline V gene data show CDR1 as SGHTA and CDR2 as FQGNSA. The germline V and J ends were trimmed by 3 bases and 6 bases, with 3 bases remaining between them. The CDR3 is 11 amino acids. In nucleotides, the CDR3 is TGTGCCAGCAGCTTTGTCAATGAGCAGTTCTTC. Its protein is CASSFVNEQFF.

This clonotype occurred many times. The genes are TRBV5-5 and TRBJ2-3; D possibly uses TRBD1 or TRBD2 (5 bases each). The V gene's germline CDR1 is SGHKS and CDR2 YYEKEE (reference sequence). There are 14 residues in the CDR3. V lost 4 bases and J 6 bases, leaving 15 bases between the germline ends. As DNA, the CDR3 is TGTGCCAGCAGCGACGGGACGGAAGCTGATACGCAGTATTTT. Translating it yields CASSDGTEADTQYF. The full variable domain, rest sourced from reference TRBV5-5 and TRBJ2-3, is DAGVTQSPTHLIKTRGQQVTLRCSPISGHKSVSWYQQVLGQGPQFIFQYYEKEERGRGNFPDRFSARQFPNYSSELNVNALLLGDSALYLCASSDGTEADTQYFGPGTRLTVL.

This clonotype was observed a handful of times. The chain couples TRBV7-6 to TRBJ2-2; 10 bases fit TRBD2. V trimming: 4 bases; J trimming: 8 bases; junction bases outside the gene matches: 4. Germline values: CDR1 SGHVS, CDR2 FNYEAQ. This CDR3 region has 14 residues. The CDR3 protein is CASSYSGGAGELFF. DNA of the CDR3: TGTGCCAGCAGCTACAGCGGGGGGGCTGGGGAGCTGTTTTTT.

The chain carries TRBV5-1 and TRBJ2-3; 7 nucleotides line up with TRBD1. The length of the CDR3 is 13 residues. Germline loops: CDR1 SGHRS, CDR2 YFSETQ. J lost 5 bases, V lost 4 bases, and 4 bases had no gene match. The CDR3 nucleotides read TGCGCCAGCAGCATTGGGACAGTAGATACGCAGTATTTT. Translating gives CASSIGTVDTQYF.

Many counts were recorded for this clonotype. The chain's CDR3 is CATSRHRATDTQYF. CDR3 sequence (DNA): TGTGCCACCAGCAGACACCGAGCGACAGATACGCAGTATTTT. The chain couples TRBV15 to TRBJ2-3, with D unclear. The V gene's germline CDR1 is LNHNV and CDR2 YYDKDF (reference sequence). The V and J ends lost 2 bases and 3 bases respectively, with 9 bases between them. This CDR3 is built from 14 residues.

This chain links TRBV20-1 with TRBJ1-6, with TRBD1 matching 9 bases. CDR3 length: 13 residues. V dropped 5 bases and J dropped 13; count of bases not matched to a gene: 9. Per germline, CDR1 DFQATT and CDR2 SNEGSKA (reference sequence). CDR3: CSARTGGEIPLHF. For the CDR3, the DNA is TGCAGTGCTCGAACAGGGGGCGAGATTCCCCTCCACTTT.

This clonotype was counted at least ten times. CDR3 DNA sequence: TGTGCCAGCAGCTCCTCCGGGATATTCACGGAGCAGTACTTC. It is translated as CASSSSGIFTEQYF. The chain couples TRBV7-8 to TRBJ2-7; tentative D call: TRBD2 (5 bases). Between the trimmed V and J ends, which lost 4 bases and 7 bases, there was a span of 17 bases. Germline lookup yields CDR1 SGHVS and CDR2 FQNEAQ. The CDR3 covers 14 residues.

The chain couples TRBV5-1 to TRBJ2-3, with 7 bases fitting TRBD2. Germline lookup yields CDR1 SGHRS and CDR2 YFSETQ. V dropped 4 bases and J dropped 5; count of bases not matched to a gene: 13. This CDR3 region has 16 residues. CDR3 in DNA: TGCGCCAGCAGCCCCGTCGGGGGGAGGTCAGTAGATACGCAGTATTTT. Translated, it gives CASSPVGGRSVDTQYF.

This clonotype occurred a few times. V and J are TRBV3-1 and TRBJ2-2; 9 bases agree with TRBD1. Germline V gives CDR1 LGHDT, CDR2 YNNKEL (reference sequence). The CDR3 totals 16 residues. V was pared by 3 bases and J by 3 bases, with 5 bases of the junction left unmatched. CDR3 sequence: CASSQQQGADTGELFF. In nucleotides, the CDR3 is TGTGCCAGCAGCCAGCAACAGGGGGCCGACACCGGGGAGCTGTTTTTT.

This clonotype was counted a single time. This sequence joins TRBV4-1 and TRBJ1-5, with D unclear. The CDR3 runs 16 residues. CDR1 is MGHRA and CDR2 is YSYEKL in the germline V gene. V lost 0 bases and J lost 0, with 9 bases in between. In DNA form, the CDR3 reads TGCGCCAGCAGCCAAGACTTAGGTAATAGCAATCAGCCCCAGCATTTT. This encodes CASSQDLGNSNQPQHF.

The chain recombines TRBV19 with TRBJ2-2, with 7 bases that match TRBD1. The ends lost 3 bases at V and 2 bases at J; junction bases unmatched: 3. The germline CDR1 and CDR2 sequences are LNHDA and SQIVND (reference sequence). CDR3 length: 15 residues. The CDR3 DNA sequence: TGTGCCAGTAGTATGGACAGGACAAACACCGGGGAGCTGTTTTTT. Translated: CASSMDRTNTGELFF.

This clonotype was counted a few times. The chain uses TRBV6-1 and TRBJ1-6; D perhaps matches TRBD1 (5 bases). Trimming took 3 bases from V and 1 from J, leaving 7 bases between them. The CDR3 extends over 15 amino acids. CDR1 is MNHNS, CDR2 SASEGT, per germline. CDR3 in amino acids: CASSDRVSYNSPLHF. DNA of the CDR3: TGTGCCAGCAGTGACAGGGTGTCCTATAATTCACCCCTCCACTTT.

This clonotype has ten or more counts. V and J are TRBV7-9 and TRBJ2-3, with no clear D. V was cut by 5 bases and J by 0 bases, with 18 bases left in between. Germline CDR1 SEHNR, CDR2 FQNEAQ (reference sequence). The CDR3 loop spans 17 amino acids. CDR3 in amino acids: CASSPGGELSSTDTQYF. The CDR3 DNA follows: TGTGCCAGCAGCCCTGGCGGTGAACTCAGTAGCACAGATACGCAGTATTTT.

This sequence joins TRBV20-1 and TRBJ2-1; D is tentatively TRBD1 or TRBD2 (6 bases each). Germline V gene lookup returns CDR1 DFQATT and CDR2 SNEGSKA (reference sequence). The CDR3 has 12 residues. V lost 2 bases to trimming and J lost 8 bases, with 10 bases between them. CDR3 in amino acids: CSARLGGYEQFF. CDR3 in DNA: TGCAGTGCTAGACTGGGGGGCTATGAGCAGTTCTTC.

This clonotype has just a few counts. The genes are TRBV6-5 and TRBJ2-3; 9 bases are a match to TRBD1. From germline, CDR1 is MNHEY and CDR2 SVGAGI. This CDR3 comprises 15 residues. Unmatched junction bases numbered 9, after V lost 6 bases and J lost 5 bases. CDR3 protein: CASSPETGGIDTQYF. In nucleotides, the CDR3 is TGTGCCAGCAGCCCCGAAACAGGGGGCATAGATACGCAGTATTTT.

V gene TRBV5-4 combines with J gene TRBJ1-1; no firm D call. Trimming removed 3 bases at V and 1 base at J, with 7 bases between. The CDR3 has 13 amino acids. The germline V gene has CDR1 SGHNT and CDR2 YYREEE (reference sequence). CDR3 region: CASSSNGNTEAFF. The CDR3 DNA reads as TGTGCCAGCAGCTCTAACGGGAACACTGAAGCTTTCTTT.

The chain employs TRBV7-2 and TRBJ2-3; D might be TRBD2 (5 bases). Germline loops: CDR1 SGHTA, CDR2 FQGNSA. The CDR3 has 13 amino acids. V was clipped by 5 bases and J by 8 bases, with 14 bases between them. The CDR3 reads CASSLGLVGTQYF. Written as DNA, the CDR3 is TGTGCCAGCAGCCTAGGACTCGTTGGTACGCAGTATTTT.

This clonotype was recorded a few times. The genes are TRBV6-1 and TRBJ2-2; no reliable D call. Germline lookup yields CDR1 MNHNS and CDR2 SASEGT. Trimming pared 0 bases from V and 0 bases from J, leaving 8 bases between. The CDR3 loop spans 16 amino acids. The chain's CDR3 is CASSEARWTNTGELFF. CDR3 DNA: TGTGCCAGCAGTGAAGCCCGGTGGACGAACACCGGGGAGCTGTTTTTT.

This clonotype was seen a handful of times. The rearrangement links TRBV30 to TRBJ2-1; the D is unclear. Germline V gene sequence: CDR1 GTSNPN, CDR2 SVGIG (reference sequence). V shed 2 bases and J shed 5 bases, with 4 bases lying between them. This CDR3 is built from 11 residues. The CDR3 reads CAWSFDNEQFF. In DNA, the CDR3 is TGTGCCTGGAGTTTCGACAATGAGCAGTTCTTC.

This clonotype was picked up many times. V usage is TRBV21-1 and J usage is TRBJ2-3. TRBV21-1 is reported as a pseudogene. The CDR3 length is 14 residues. The CDR3, as DNA: TGTGCCAGCAGCAATAGCGGGAGCACAGATACGCAGTATTTT. It specifies CASSNSGSTDTQYF.

The chain couples TRBV7-9 to TRBJ1-2; 7 nucleotides match TRBD1. From germline, CDR1 is SEHNR and CDR2 FQNEAQ (reference sequence). The trim removed 4 bases at V and 6 bases at J, leaving 5 bases unmatched. The CDR3 totals 13 residues. CDR3 nucleotide sequence: TGTGCCAGCAGCTATCAGACAGGGCATGGCTACACCTTC. It encodes CASSYQTGHGYTF. Full variable domain (remainder filled in from reference TRBV7-9 and TRBJ1-2): DTGVSQNPRHKITKRGQNVTFRCDPISEHNRLYWYRQTLGQGPEFLTYFQNEAQLEKSRLLSDRFSAERPKGSFSTLEIQRTEQGDSAMYLCASSYQTGHGYTFGSGTRLTVV.

V usage is TRBV10-3 and J usage is TRBJ2-7; 12 positions match TRBD2. CDR3 size: 14 residues. CDR1 and CDR2 from the germline V gene are ENHRY and SYGVKD. Unmatched junction bases numbered 9, after V lost 10 bases and J lost 5 bases. CDR3 sequence: CATRTSGVRNEQYF. CDR3 sequence (DNA): TGTGCCACCCGGACTAGCGGGGTTAGGAACGAGCAGTACTTC.

This clonotype showed up just a few times. The gene calls are TRBV11-2 and TRBJ2-3, with 7 bases matching TRBD1. Losses at the gene ends were 3 bases for V and 6 bases for J; bases not matched to a gene: 6. In germline, CDR1 is SGHAT, CDR2 FQNNGV. The CDR3 covers 14 residues. CDR3 region: CASSFRGRGDTQYF. The CDR3 nucleotides are TGTGCCAGCAGCTTTAGGGGGCGCGGGGATACGCAGTATTTT.

The V gene is TRBV7-4, the J gene TRBJ2-5, with 7 bases aligning to TRBD1. V lost 5 bases to trimming and J lost 3 bases; unmatched junction nucleotides: 6. The germline V gene has CDR1 SGHVT and CDR2 SQSDAQ. CDR3 size: 14 residues. The CDR3 sequence is CASSTGRGKETQYF. Written as DNA, the CDR3 is TGTGCCAGCAGCACCGGCAGGGGGAAAGAGACCCAGTACTTC.

This clonotype turned up a few times. V and J are TRBV6-5 and TRBJ1-3, with a tentative D call TRBD1 (5 bases). Germline assignment: CDR1 MNHEY and CDR2 SVGAGI. The CDR3 length is 14 residues. Trimming left V 5 bases short and J 2 bases short, with 10 bases between. The CDR3 loop is CASSGQGTGNTIYF. The DNA for the CDR3 is TGTGCCAGCAGTGGGCAGGGCACTGGAAACACCATATATTTT.

This clonotype has just a few counts. The chain has TRBV20-1 and TRBJ2-7; D is uncertain. The V end was cut by 0 bases, the J end by 2 bases, with 14 bases between. CDR3 length equals 15 residues. CDR1 is DFQATT and CDR2 is SNEGSKA in the germline V gene (reference sequence). The chain's CDR3 is CSARESGMGTYEQYF. Written as DNA, the CDR3 is TGCAGTGCTAGAGAATCGGGTATGGGAACCTACGAGCAGTACTTC.

V is TRBV7-9 and J is TRBJ2-2, with D perhaps matching TRBD1 (6 bases). CDR1 is SEHNR, CDR2 FQNEAQ, per germline (reference sequence). This CDR3 has 15 residues. The V end lost 3 bases, the J end lost 7 bases, and 15 bases lay between the germline ends. DNA of the CDR3: TGTGCCAGCAGCTTCCCGGACAGAACCCTCGGGGAGCTGTTTTTT. It translates to CASSFPDRTLGELFF.

This clonotype has only a few counts. The chain is built from TRBV5-6 and TRBJ2-7; 7 bases match TRBD2. The J segment lost 0 bases and the V segment lost 1 base, leaving 1 base of the junction unmatched. There are 14 residues in the CDR3. Looked up from germline, CDR1 is SGHDT and CDR2 is YYEEEE. The CDR3 DNA sequence: TGTGCCAGCAGCTTGACTAGCGACTCCTACGAGCAGTACTTC. It translates to CASSLTSDSYEQYF.

This clonotype was detected ten times or more. V gene TRBV7-8 combines with J gene TRBJ2-1, with a weak D call TRBD2 (7 bases). Germline V gene lookup returns CDR1 SGHVS and CDR2 FQNEAQ. Trimming cost V 5 bases and J 14 bases, with 22 bases left between them. The CDR3 is 14 residues long. CDR3 DNA sequence: TGTGCCAGCAGCCAGATAACGTCGGGGGGCCGAGAGTTCTTC. Residues: CASSQITSGGREFF.